The 14 T cell receptor beta chains in this list originate from one sample, sequenced in a study of blood T cell repertoires in COVID-19 (dated by TCRdb to the early 2020s). Library preparation used the immunoSEQ multiplex PCR assay. In its TCRdb copy, this immuneACCESS table keeps in-frame sequences only and misses some clones. Where compared with another copy, unresolved V genes explain less than half of these, and the others have no known cause. Across this sample there are 300,000 to 450,000 clones, with roughly 90% seen only once. Around 3% of the sample comes from the top ten. The specimen sequenced was peripheral blood. Receptors were obtained from a woman aged 25-40 years with COVID-19, enrolled during active disease.

This clone was observed a single time. The V and J genes are TRBV19 and TRBJ2-2; 9 bases fit TRBD1. The CDR3 runs to 17 residues. The V gene end was trimmed by 3 bases and the J gene end by 5 bases; junction bases not matched to a gene: 10. From germline, CDR1 is LNHDA and CDR2 SQIVND (reference sequence). CDR3 DNA: TGTGCCAGTAGTATGGGAACAGGGGGCTGGAGGACCGGGGAGCTGTTTTTT. Protein sequence: CASSMGTGGWRTGELFF.

The chain carries TRBV4-2 and TRBJ1-5; 9 bases are shared with TRBD1. CDR1 is LGHNA, CDR2 YNFKEQ, per germline. This CDR3 has 19 residues. V was pared by 1 base and J by 6 bases, with 16 bases of the junction left unmatched. CDR3 coding DNA: TGTGCCAGCAGCCAAGCGTATTCCGTAATACAGGGGGCTGGTCAGCCCCAGCATTTT. Residues: CASSQAYSVIQGAGQPQHF.

The chain carries TRBV11-2 and TRBJ1-3; the D gene is possibly TRBD1 (6 bases). The CDR3 contains 16 residues. The germline CDR1 and CDR2 sequences are SGHAT and FQNNGV. Trimming took 5 bases from V and 4 from J, leaving 18 bases between them. In DNA form, the CDR3 reads TGTGCCAGCAGCCCCCAACCCAGGGGAAAGGGAAACACCATATATTTT. It yields the protein CASSPQPRGKGNTIYF.

This chain links TRBV7-9 with TRBJ1-1; D is uncertain. The V and J ends lost 11 bases and 7 bases respectively, with 17 bases between them. This CDR3 comprises 12 residues. Germline-derived CDR1 and CDR2 are SEHNR and FQNEAQ (reference sequence). The CDR3 DNA reads TGTGCCCCCATGGACTTAAGGAATGAAGCTTTCTTT. Translated, it gives CAPMDLRNEAFF.

The gene calls are TRBV24-1 and TRBJ2-3; 9 nucleotides match TRBD1. Germline CDR1 is KGHDR and CDR2 is SFDVKD. The J segment lost 5 bases and the V segment lost 3 bases, leaving 11 bases of the junction unmatched. The length of the CDR3 is 17 residues. CDR3 amino acids: CATSDTQGAFWGDTQYF. DNA of the CDR3: TGTGCCACCAGTGATACACAGGGGGCGTTCTGGGGAGATACGCAGTATTTT.

About this clone: Other DNA sequences within the sample encode an identical CDR3. The chain recombines TRBV19 with TRBJ1-1; TRBD1 is a possible D gene (6 bases). Trimming removed 5 bases from V and 1 base from J, with 8 bases in between. The germline CDR1 and CDR2 sequences are LNHDA and SQIVND (reference sequence). The length of the CDR3 is 13 residues. The CDR3 loop is CASSPQGNTEAFF. In DNA form, the CDR3 reads TGTGCCAGTAGTCCACAGGGGAACACTGAAGCTTTCTTT.

This chain connects TRBV19 to TRBJ2-1; no reliable D call. The CDR3 runs to 15 residues. Germline assignment: CDR1 LNHDA and CDR2 SQIVND (reference sequence). V lost 3 bases, J lost 0 bases, and 9 bases lay in between. CDR3 nucleotides: TGTGCCAGTAGTATTGACAATCTCTCCTACAATGAGCAGTTCTTC. Protein: CASSIDNLSYNEQFF.

The genes are TRBV2 and TRBJ1-1, with a tentative D call TRBD1 (5 bases). CDR3 length: 12 amino acids. Deletions cut 5 bases from V and 10 bases from J, with 14 bases between. The germline V gene has CDR1 SNHLY and CDR2 FYNNEI. This chain's CDR3 is CASSPGGVGAFF. As DNA, the CDR3 is TGTGCCAGCAGTCCTGGAGGGGTCGGAGCTTTCTTT.

This clone has only a few counts. CDR3 in DNA: TGTGCCAGCAGTCCAGGGGGCTATGGCTACACCTTC. Amino acid sequence: CASSPGGYGYTF. This chain uses TRBV6-4 with TRBJ1-2; 7 nucleotides agree with TRBD1. The germline V gene has CDR1 MRHNA and CDR2 SNTAGT. The CDR3 sequence is 12 residues long. The trim removed 5 bases at V and 4 bases at J, leaving 1 base unmatched.

The genes are TRBV28 and TRBJ2-7, with 7 bases identical to TRBD1. J gave up 3 bases and V 3 bases, and 14 bases lay outside the gene matches. Germline CDR1 reads MDHEN; CDR2 reads SYDVKM. The CDR3 sequence is 17 residues long. The DNA for the CDR3 is TGTGCCAGCAGTTTTCAACAGGGGTTGGATGGTAGCTACGAGCAGTACTTC. Protein: CASSFQQGLDGSYEQYF. Based on the CDR3 plus reference TRBV28 and TRBJ2-7, the full variable domain is DVKVTQSSRYLVKRTGEKVFLECVQDMDHENMFWYRQDPGLGLRLIYFSYDVKMKEKGDIPEGYSVSREKKERFSLILESASTNQTSMYLCASSFQQGLDGSYEQYFGPGTRLTVT.

Concerning this clone: Other DNA sequences in the same sample also yield this CDR3. The V gene is TRBV24-1, the J gene TRBJ2-2; 7 nucleotides match TRBD1. The CDR3 is made up of 16 amino acids. Germline lookup yields CDR1 KGHDR and CDR2 SFDVKD. Unmatched junction bases numbered 3, after V lost 1 base and J lost 2 bases. The CDR3 nucleotides read TGTGCCACCAGTGATTTAAGACAGGGCAACACCGGGGAGCTGTTTTTT. Translating gives CATSDLRQGNTGELFF.

Ten or more counts support this clone. The chain is built from TRBV5-6 and TRBJ2-3; 8 bases align to TRBD2. V was pared by 0 bases and J by 0 bases, with 12 bases of the junction left unmatched. CDR1 is SGHDT, CDR2 YYEEEE, per germline. The length of the CDR3 is 19 residues. The DNA for the CDR3 is TGTGCCAGCAGCTTGGTGGCCCGGGGGGGCGGGTGGAGCACAGATACGCAGTATTTT. It specifies CASSLVARGGGWSTDTQYF.

The gene calls are TRBV12-3 or TRBV12-4 and TRBJ1-1, with no clear D. The CDR3 is 13 amino acids. The V end was cut by 3 bases, the J end by 8 bases, with 13 bases between. Written as DNA, the CDR3 is TGTGCCAGCAGTTTTTTGGAGCCGGCAGAAGCTTTCTTT. Protein: CASSFLEPAEAFF.

The V gene is TRBV30, the J gene TRBJ1-4, with 7 bases fitting TRBD1. The V and J ends lost 2 bases and 4 bases, in that order; junction bases with no gene match: 4. The CDR3 length is 14 residues. Germline assignment: CDR1 GTSNPN and CDR2 SVGIG (reference sequence). The CDR3 protein is CAWSHQGVNEKLFF. DNA of the CDR3: TGTGCCTGGAGTCATCAGGGGGTTAATGAAAAACTGTTTTTT. The full variable domain, rest sourced from reference TRBV30 and TRBJ1-4, is SQTIHQWPATLVQPVGSPLSLECTVEGTSNPNLYWYRQAAGRGLQLLFYSVGIGQISSEVPQNLSASRPQDRQFILSSKKLLLSDSGFYLCAWSHQGVNEKLFFGSGTQLSVL.